This TCR beta chain came from a study of OX40 agonist ivuxolimab in advanced cancers. Germline lookup yields CDR1 LNHNV and CDR2 YYDKDF (reference sequence). J gave up 1 base and V 3 bases, and 0 bases lay outside the gene matches. The CDR3 loop spans 14 amino acids. Here immunoSEQ multiplex PCR was the method, and the copy in TCRdb shows in-frame clones only, minus some. The data contain about 89,000 clones, about 88% of them singletons. This chain joins TRBV15 and TRBJ1-1, with 9 bases aligning to TRBD1. The sample was CD4+ or CD8+ T cells sorted from blood, taken in a trial of the OX40 agonist ivuxolimab. The clonotype originates from an adult with an advanced solid tumor such as melanoma, head and neck, liver or kidney cancer. This CDR3 is CATSRDRGNTEAFF. The CDR3 DNA sequence: TGTGCCACCAGCAGGGACAGGGGGAACACTGAAGCTTTCTTT.